This TCR beta chain was sequenced in a study of metastatic and nonmetastatic thyroid tumors (dated by TCRdb to 2019 to 2021). Broadly, across the study: Repertoires were compared across peripheral blood and tumor or nodule tissue samples from malignant and benign thyroid patients. Overall results and qualifications from the work: TCR beta diversity was reported as significantly higher in malignant tumors than in benign nodules, in both blood and tumor samples.

Libraries were prepared through PCR. For sequencing, an Illumina HiSeq 4000 was employed. The TCR beta-chain CDR3 region of each patient was profiled by high-throughput sequencing. The original pipeline was this. A classifier to discriminate distant-metastatic papillary thyroid cancer patients was built from CDR3 differences across clinicopathological groups. The Shannon index was used to measure repertoire diversity, and the Morisita-Horn index was used to measure how similar tumor and blood repertoires were. TCRdb applied fastp at Q25 and MiXCR to the public reads, then kept only in-frame beta chains. TCRdb, not the original authors, processed these V and J calls. This sample lists 15,000 to 20,000 clones; about 32% were detected once. 7.3% of the sample goes to the ten largest clones. No patient had received any treatment before thyroid surgery. Using T-cell receptor beta sequencing, the study looked back at clinical samples from patients collected from the early 2010s to the late 2010s.

There are many counts of this clone. It lacks a known antigen. No much larger clonotype is one base removed from it; base qualities were not supplied. CDR1 and CDR2, looked up from the germline V gene, are MRHNA and SNTAGT. The V end gives up 6 bases and the J end 2 bases, leaving 5 bases in the junction not matched to a gene. There are 14 amino acids in the CDR3, from cysteine to phenylalanine inclusive. The kept DNA is CDR3 alone, 42 bases in frame from the first base. Sequencing was carried out using tumor tissue. This sequence uses TRBV6-4 and TRBJ2-7; 9 bases in between match TRBD1. This receptor was identified in a female donor with papillary thyroid cancer or a benign thyroid nodule (not recorded which). Some clones in this sample may be carry-over from other donors' samples. This receptor carries the CDR3 CASRTDRGTYEQYF. The sequence in DNA is TGTGCCAGCAGGACAGACAGGGGGACCTACGAGCAGTACTTC.